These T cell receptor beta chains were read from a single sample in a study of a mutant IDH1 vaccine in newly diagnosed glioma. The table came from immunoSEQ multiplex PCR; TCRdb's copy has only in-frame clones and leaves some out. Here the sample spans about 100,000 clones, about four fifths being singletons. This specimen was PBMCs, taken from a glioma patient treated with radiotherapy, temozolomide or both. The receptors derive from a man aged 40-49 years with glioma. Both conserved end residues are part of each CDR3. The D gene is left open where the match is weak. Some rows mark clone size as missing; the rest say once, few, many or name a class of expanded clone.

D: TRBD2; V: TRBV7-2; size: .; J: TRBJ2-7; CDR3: CASSLLWRGAYEQYF; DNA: TGTGCCAGCAGCTTATTGTGGCGGGGGGCCTACGAGCAGTACTTC
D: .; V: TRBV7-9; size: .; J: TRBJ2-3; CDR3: CASSFGSGGVDTQYF; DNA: TGTGCCAGCAGCTTTGGTAGCGGAGGGGTAGATACGCAGTATTTT
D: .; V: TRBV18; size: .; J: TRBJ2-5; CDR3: CASSPPGETQYF; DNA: TGTGCCAGCTCACCACCGGGCGAGACCCAGTACTTC
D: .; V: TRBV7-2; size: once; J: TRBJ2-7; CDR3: CASSLAIFKIEYF; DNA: TGTGCCAGCAGCTTAGCCATCTTCAAGATCGAGTACTTC
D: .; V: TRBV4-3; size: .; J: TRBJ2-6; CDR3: CASSQAGTPGANVLTF; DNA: TGCGCCAGCAGCCAAGCTGGGACGCCCGGGGCCAACGTCCTGACTTTC
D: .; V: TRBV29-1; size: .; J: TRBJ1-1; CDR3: CSVEGGGRITEAFF; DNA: TGCAGCGTTGAAGGGGGGGGTCGGATTACTGAAGCTTTCTTT
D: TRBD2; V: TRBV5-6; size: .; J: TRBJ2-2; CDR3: CASSSTPIGSGRGTGELFF; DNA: TGTGCCAGCAGCTCCACACCCATCGGGAGCGGGAGAGGCACCGGGGAGCTGTTTTTT
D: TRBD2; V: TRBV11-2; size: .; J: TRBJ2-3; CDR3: CASSLVTSGRTDTQYF; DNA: TGTGCCAGCAGCTTAGTCACTAGCGGACGGACAGATACGCAGTATTTT
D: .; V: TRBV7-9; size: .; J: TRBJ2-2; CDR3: CASSLSAGAGTGELFF; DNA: TGTGCCAGCAGCTTATCCGCAGGGGCGGGCACCGGGGAGCTGTTTTTT
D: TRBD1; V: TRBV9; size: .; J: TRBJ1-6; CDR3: CASSVAQGAWNSPLHF; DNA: TGTGCCAGCAGCGTAGCCCAGGGGGCTTGGAATTCACCCCTCCACTTT
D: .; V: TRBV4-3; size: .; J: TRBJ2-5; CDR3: CASSQGRGAHETQYF; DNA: TGCGCCAGCAGCCAAGGCCGGGGGGCCCACGAGACCCAGTACTTC
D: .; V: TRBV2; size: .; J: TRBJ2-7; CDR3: CASRTGTYGYEQYF; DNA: TGTGCCAGCAGGACCGGGACCTACGGGTACGAGCAGTACTTC
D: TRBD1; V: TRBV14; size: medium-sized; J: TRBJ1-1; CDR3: CASSPTGGKTEAFF; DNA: TGTGCCAGCAGTCCAACAGGGGGCAAGACTGAAGCTTTCTTT
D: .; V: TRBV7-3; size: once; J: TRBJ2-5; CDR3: CASSAGLGETQYF; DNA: TGTGCCAGCAGCGCGGGACTCGGGGAGACCCAGTACTTC
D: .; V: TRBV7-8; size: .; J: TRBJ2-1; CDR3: CASSSDGYNEQFF; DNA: TGTGCCAGCAGCTCAGATGGGTACAATGAGCAGTTCTTC
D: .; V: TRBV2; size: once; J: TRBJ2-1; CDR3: CASTGAFNNEQFF; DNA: TGTGCCAGCACCGGGGCGTTCAACAATGAGCAGTTCTTC
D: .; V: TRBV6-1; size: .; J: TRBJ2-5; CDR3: CASSPRLGTQYF; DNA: TGTGCCAGCAGTCCTAGATTGGGGACCCAGTACTTC
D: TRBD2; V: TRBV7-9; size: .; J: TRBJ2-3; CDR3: CASSLTSISTDTQYF; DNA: TGTGCCAGCAGCTTGACTAGCATTAGCACAGATACGCAGTATTTT
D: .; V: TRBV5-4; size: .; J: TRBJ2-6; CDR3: CASSFGPLGSGANVLTF; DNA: TGTGCCAGCAGCTTCGGGCCTCTCGGGAGTGGGGCCAACGTCCTGACTTTC
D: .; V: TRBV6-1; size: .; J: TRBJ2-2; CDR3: CASSERGLNTGELFF; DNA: TGTGCCAGCAGTGAGCGGGGGCTAAACACCGGGGAGCTGTTTTTT
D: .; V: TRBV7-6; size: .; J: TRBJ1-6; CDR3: CASSLRGKDNSPLHF; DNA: TGTGCCAGCAGCTTAAGGGGGAAGGATAATTCACCCCTCCACTTT
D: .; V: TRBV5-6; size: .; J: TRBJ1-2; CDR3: CASSLGRAHGYTF; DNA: TGTGCCAGCAGCTTGGGGAGGGCCCATGGCTACACCTTC
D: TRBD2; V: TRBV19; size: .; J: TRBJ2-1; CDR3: CASSGLLAGGGEQFF; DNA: TGTGCCAGTAGTGGTTTACTAGCGGGAGGCGGTGAGCAGTTCTTC
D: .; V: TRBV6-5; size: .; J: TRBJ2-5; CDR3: CASTHGIGETQYF; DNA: TGTGCCAGTACCCACGGGATCGGAGAGACCCAGTACTTC
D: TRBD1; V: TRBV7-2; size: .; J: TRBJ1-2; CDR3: CASSSRGGTAAQANYGYTF; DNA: TGTGCCAGCAGCTCGAGGGGAGGGACAGCTGCCCAAGCTAACTATGGCTACACCTTC
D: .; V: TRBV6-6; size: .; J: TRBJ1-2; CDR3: CASSLSKGPRSYGYTF; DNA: TGTGCCAGCAGTTTATCGAAGGGACCGAGAAGCTATGGCTACACCTTC
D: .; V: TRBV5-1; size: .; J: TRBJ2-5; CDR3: CASSLGSQFGEQYF; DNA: TGCGCCAGCAGCTTGGGTTCTCAGTTTGGGGAGCAGTACTTC
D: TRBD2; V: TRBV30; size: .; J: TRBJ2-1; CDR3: CAWKGGPHEQFF; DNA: TGTGCCTGGAAGGGAGGGCCCCATGAGCAGTTCTTC
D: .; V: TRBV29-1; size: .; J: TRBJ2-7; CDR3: CSVATGRSYEQYF; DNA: TGCAGCGTTGCGACAGGGAGGTCCTACGAGCAGTACTTC
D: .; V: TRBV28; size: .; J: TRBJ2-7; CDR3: CASSTRRESAYEQYF; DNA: TGTGCCAGCAGTACCCGAAGGGAATCGGCCTACGAGCAGTACTTC
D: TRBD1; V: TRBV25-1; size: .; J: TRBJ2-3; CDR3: CASSDRGIHTDTQYF; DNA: TGTGCCAGCAGTGACAGGGGGATACACACAGATACGCAGTATTTT
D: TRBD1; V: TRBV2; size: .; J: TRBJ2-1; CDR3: CASRDRVRRSYNEQFF; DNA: TGTGCCAGCAGGGACAGGGTAAGGCGATCCTACAATGAGCAGTTCTTC
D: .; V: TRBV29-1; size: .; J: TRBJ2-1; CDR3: CSVDGSPGRNEQFF; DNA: TGCAGCGTTGATGGGAGTCCGGGAAGGAATGAGCAGTTCTTC
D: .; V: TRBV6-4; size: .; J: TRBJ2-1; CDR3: CASSDGLRLSSYNEQFF; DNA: TGTGCCAGCAGTGACGGTCTGCGCCTGAGCTCCTACAATGAGCAGTTCTTC
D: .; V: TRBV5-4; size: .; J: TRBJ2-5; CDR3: CASSLARGGQETQYF; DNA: TGTGCCAGCAGCTTGGCCAGGGGTGGGCAAGAGACCCAGTACTTC